This TCR beta chain came from a study of blood T cell repertoires in COVID-19. Across the whole study: The United States, Italy and Spain provided the acute and convalescent COVID-19 samples. Sources were T cells, B-cell-depleted T cells, or PBMCs; the material itself was cDNA or gDNA.

With 0 bases removed from V and 5 bases from J, the gap between germline ends came to 7 bases. The CDR3 totals 13 residues. The germline V gene encodes CDR1 LGHNA and CDR2 YSLEER. As processed by the authors: How many nucleated cells were present was estimated from reference gene primer amplification. Generated by immunoSEQ multiplex PCR, the TCRdb table keeps only in-frame clones and is missing some. That table furnishes V, J and clone size, whereas the DNA furnished D and trimming. This table has around 150,000 clones, roughly four fifths appearing once. This clone was recorded a few times. This clonotype was obtained from a human donor in a cohort sampled during active COVID-19. The chain joins TRBV4-3 to TRBJ2-5, with D hard to call. The sample taken for sequencing was peripheral blood. The CDR3 protein is CASSQDLSETQYF. CDR3 DNA sequence: TGCGCCAGCAGCCAAGATTTATCGGAGACCCAGTACTTC.